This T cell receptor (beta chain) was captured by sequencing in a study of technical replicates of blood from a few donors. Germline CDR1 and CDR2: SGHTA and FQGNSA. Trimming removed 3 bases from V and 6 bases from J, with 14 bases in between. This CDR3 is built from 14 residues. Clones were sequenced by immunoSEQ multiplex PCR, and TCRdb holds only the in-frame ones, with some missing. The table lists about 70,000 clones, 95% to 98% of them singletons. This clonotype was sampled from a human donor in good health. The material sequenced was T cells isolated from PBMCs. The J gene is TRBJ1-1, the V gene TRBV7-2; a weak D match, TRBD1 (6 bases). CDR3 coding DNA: TGTGCCAGCAGCTTCAGGGGAGGGATGGCTGAAGCTTTCTTT. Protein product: CASSFRGGMAEAFF.